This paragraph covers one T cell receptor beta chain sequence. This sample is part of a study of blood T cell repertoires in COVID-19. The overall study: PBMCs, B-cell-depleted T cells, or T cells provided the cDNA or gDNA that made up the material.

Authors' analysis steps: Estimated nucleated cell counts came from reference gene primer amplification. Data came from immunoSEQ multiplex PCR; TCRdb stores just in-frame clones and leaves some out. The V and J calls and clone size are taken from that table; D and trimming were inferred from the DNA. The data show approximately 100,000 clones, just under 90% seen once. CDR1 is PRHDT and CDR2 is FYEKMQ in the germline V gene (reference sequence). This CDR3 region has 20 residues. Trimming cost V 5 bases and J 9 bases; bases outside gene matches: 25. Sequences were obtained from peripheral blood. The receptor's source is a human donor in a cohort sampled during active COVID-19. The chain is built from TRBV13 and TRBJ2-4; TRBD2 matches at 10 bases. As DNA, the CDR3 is TGTGCCAGCAGCCCAGAATCCCGGAGACTAATTAAGCGGGAGGGGGGCATTCAGTACTTC. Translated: CASSPESRRLIKREGGIQYF.